This entry lists 18 T cell receptor beta chains sequenced from one sample in a study of shared clonotypes between healthy human individuals. The repertoire was sequenced with immunoSEQ multiplex PCR; TCRdb's copy has only in-frame clones and lacks some. The sample lists 2 million to 2.5 million clones; under 95% were seen once. The sample taken for sequencing was naive CD4+ T cells from PBMCs. Noted subset: CD45RA+ positively selected. The receptors here all came from a man aged 18 to 35 in good health. Some clones in this sample may be carry-over from other donors' samples.

The chain has TRBV10-3 and TRBJ1-2; no clear D gene. The germline gives CDR1 ENHRY, CDR2 SYGVKD. Deletions cut 3 bases from V and 0 bases from J, with 5 bases between. This CDR3 is built from 13 residues. The CDR3 sequence: CAISEHTNYGYTF. CDR3 nucleotide sequence: TGTGCCATCAGTGAACACACTAACTATGGCTACACCTTC.

Comments on this clone: The sample contains more than one DNA sequence encoding this CDR3. J is TRBJ2-2 and V is TRBV6-5, with D possibly being TRBD2 (5 bases). The CDR3 covers 14 residues. Trimming cost V 4 bases and J 6 bases, with 12 bases left between them. Germline-derived CDR1 and CDR2 are MNHEY and SVGAGI. The CDR3 DNA is TGTGCCAGCAGTTTTAACAGAGGGCCCGGGGAGCTGTTTTTT. Translating it yields CASSFNRGPGELFF.

The chain uses TRBV6-6 and TRBJ2-1, with 12 positions matching TRBD2. CDR1 and CDR2 from the germline V gene are MNHNY and SVGAGI (reference sequence). This CDR3 region has 15 residues. With V trimmed by 6 bases and J by 11 bases, 11 bases remained unmatched. CDR3 protein: CASSSLAGGSTQQFF. CDR3 bases: TGTGCCAGCAGCTCACTAGCGGGAGGTTCCACTCAGCAGTTCTTC.

The rearrangement links TRBV5-1 to TRBJ2-5, with a weak D call TRBD2 (7 bases). Germline loops: CDR1 SGHRS, CDR2 YFSETQ. This CDR3 comprises 16 residues. The V and J ends lost 0 bases and 5 bases respectively, with 17 bases between them. The CDR3 DNA sequence: TGCGCCAGCAGCTTGGCCCTGGCGGGGGCATATGAGACCCAGTACTTC. Protein product: CASSLALAGAYETQYF.

The rearrangement uses TRBV5-8 and TRBJ2-2; D is possibly TRBD2 (6 bases). This CDR3 has 16 residues. The germline V gene has CDR1 SGHTS and CDR2 YDEGEE. V was pared by 5 bases and J by 0 bases, with 14 bases between. CDR3 protein: CASSRGLGPNTGELFF. CDR3 DNA sequence: TGTGCCAGCAGTCGGGGACTGGGGCCGAACACCGGGGAGCTGTTTTTT. Together with reference TRBV5-8 and TRBJ2-2, the CDR3 gives the full variable domain: EAGVTQSPTHLIKTRGQQATLRCSPISGHTSVYWYQQALGLGLQFLLWYDEGEERNRGNFPPRFSGRQFPNYSSELNVNALELEDSALYLCASSRGLGPNTGELFFGEGSRLTVL.

The chain links TRBV18 to TRBJ2-7; a possible D gene is TRBD2 (5 bases). CDR1 KGHSH and CDR2 LQKENI come from the germline V gene. V lost 4 bases and J lost 4, with 11 bases in between. CDR3 length: 13 residues. The CDR3 nucleotides read TGTGCCAGCTCACAAGGACTGGAGTACGAGCAGTACTTC. It specifies CASSQGLEYEQYF. The full variable domain, rest sourced from reference TRBV18 and TRBJ2-7, is NAGVMQNPRHLVRRRGQEARLRCSPMKGHSHVYWYRQLPEEGLKFMVYLQKENIIDESGMPKERFSAEFPKEGPSILRIQQVVRGDSAAYFCASSQGLEYEQYFGPGTRLTVT.

The chain has TRBV11-3 and TRBJ2-1; no clear D gene. CDR1 and CDR2 (germline): SGHNT, YENEEA. The CDR3 sequence is 15 residues long. Trimming left V 0 bases short and J 7 bases short, with 13 bases between. CDR3 sequence: CASSLDRSLHNEQFF. The CDR3 region has the DNA TGTGCCAGCAGCTTAGATCGGTCGCTCCATAATGAGCAGTTCTTC.

The rearrangement joins TRBV19 to TRBJ1-5; D may be TRBD1 (5 bases). The V gene lost 0 bases and the J gene lost 13 bases, with 13 bases spanning the gap. The CDR3 consists of 13 residues. Germline CDR1 and CDR2: LNHDA and SQIVND (reference sequence). The CDR3 region is CASSIDGTIRQHF. DNA for the CDR3: TGTGCCAGTAGTATAGATGGGACCATTAGGCAGCATTTT.

The chain employs TRBV29-1 and TRBJ2-1; D is possibly TRBD2 (6 bases). The CDR3 contains 14 residues. V lost 3 bases and J 8 bases, leaving 17 bases between the germline ends. Looked up from germline, CDR1 is SQVTM and CDR2 is ANQGSEA. Here the CDR3 reads CSVDPGTPYYEQFF. The CDR3 DNA reads TGCAGCGTTGATCCCGGGACTCCCTATTATGAGCAGTTCTTC.

The J gene is TRBJ2-3, the V gene TRBV5-1, with 8 bases that match TRBD2. Germline V lookup: CDR1 SGHRS, CDR2 YFSETQ. This CDR3 has 14 amino acids. V lost 4 bases, J lost 6 bases, and 7 bases stayed unmatched. CDR3 protein: CASSPRSGGDTQYF. The CDR3 DNA follows: TGCGCCAGCAGCCCGAGGTCGGGAGGGGATACGCAGTATTTT.

The V call is TRBV7-3, the J call TRBJ2-6, with 7 nucleotides matching TRBD1. The germline CDR1 and CDR2 sequences are SGHTA and FQGTGA. The CDR3 is 17 residues long. The V and J ends lost 5 bases and 0 bases, in that order; junction bases with no gene match: 7. The CDR3 nucleotides are TGTGCCAGCAGCCAAGGGACAGCTCGCTCTGGGGCCAACGTCCTGACTTTC. This sequence encodes CASSQGTARSGANVLTF.

CDR3 sequence (DNA): TGCGCCAGCAGCATCGGGACAGAGCGATATCAGCCCCAGCATTTT. Protein sequence: CASSIGTERYQPQHF. This chain connects TRBV5-1 to TRBJ1-5; 7 nucleotides match TRBD1. Germline CDR1 and CDR2: SGHRS and YFSETQ. V lost 4 bases to trimming and J lost 5 bases; unmatched junction nucleotides: 9. This CDR3 comprises 15 residues.

The rearrangement links TRBV18 to TRBJ2-2; 7 bases align to TRBD1. CDR1 and CDR2 (germline): KGHSH, LQKENI. With 2 bases clipped from V and 4 bases from J, the junction kept 7 bases outside the gene matches. There are 16 residues in the CDR3. The CDR3 DNA reads as TGTGCCAGCTCACCAAAGACAGGGTTCGCCACCGGGGAGCTGTTTTTT. It encodes CASSPKTGFATGELFF.

The genes are TRBV30 and TRBJ1-1; D perhaps matches TRBD1 (6 bases). The CDR3 is 15 amino acids. Germline assignment: CDR1 GTSNPN and CDR2 SVGIG (reference sequence). Trimming shortened V by 1 base and J by 1 base, and 13 bases separated the two germline ends. DNA for the CDR3: TGTGCCTGGAGTGGAGGCGGGACACCGAACACTGAAGCTTTCTTT. Amino acids: CAWSGGGTPNTEAFF.

This chain connects TRBV19 to TRBJ2-5, with 10 positions matching TRBD1. After removal of 4 bases from V and 7 bases from J, the junction contained 6 bases not matched to a gene. CDR1 is LNHDA and CDR2 is SQIVND in the germline V gene (reference sequence). The CDR3 runs to 14 residues. The CDR3 spells CASSTGGQGGTQYF. The CDR3 DNA sequence: TGTGCCAGTAGTACCGGAGGACAGGGGGGGACCCAGTACTTC.

The V and J genes are TRBV15 and TRBJ1-2; a possible D gene is TRBD1 (6 bases). The length of the CDR3 is 16 residues. Germline V lookup: CDR1 LNHNV, CDR2 YYDKDF (reference sequence). V was trimmed by 3 bases and J by 13 bases, leaving 27 bases between them. The CDR3 region is CATSSDSSRTASGGTF. The CDR3 DNA follows: TGTGCCACCAGCAGTGACTCAAGTCGGACAGCTTCAGGAGGCACCTTC.

The chain combines TRBV12-2 with TRBJ2-1. TRBV12-2 is recorded as a pseudogene. The CDR3 contains 18 residues. CDR3 in DNA: TGTGCAAGTCGCTCCCCACAGGACGGGTTGGGGGATATAGGTGAGCAGTTCTTC. This codes for CASRSPQDGLGDIGEQFF.

This clone occurred once. V is TRBV19 and J is TRBJ2-2; a possible D gene is TRBD1 (6 bases). CDR3 size: 15 residues. Germline V lookup: CDR1 LNHDA, CDR2 SQIVND (reference sequence). The V and J ends lost 10 bases and 0 bases respectively, with 15 bases between them. CDR3 residues: CATTTGDSNTGELFF. In DNA form, the CDR3 reads TGTGCCACAACGACAGGAGACTCGAACACCGGGGAGCTGTTTTTT.